This T cell receptor beta chain derives from a study of regulatory T cells in long-lasting Graves disease. Trimming pared 1 base from V and 5 bases from J, leaving 5 bases between. CDR3 length equals 11 residues. Looked up from germline, CDR1 is GTSNPN and CDR2 is SVGIG (reference sequence). Libraries of TCR beta came from iRepertoire HTBI primers plus Arm-PCR of CDR3 regions. TCRdb itself ran the multiplex PCR reads through MiXCR, one entry per CDR3 protein. The profile shows 500,000 to 800,000 distinct CDR3 sequences, around 32% of them singletons. This sample's time point: persistent/refractory GD, antithyroid drugs over 5 years with positive TRAb. PBMC-extracted RNA yielded the TCR library.

The source is a female donor with Graves disease. The rearrangement uses TRBV30 and TRBJ1-1; D is undetermined. Sequencing was performed on peripheral blood mononuclear cells (PBMCs), taken when the disease was refractory, from a patient treated with antithyroid drugs. CDR3: CAWSGQTEAFF. CDR3 sequence (DNA): TGTGCCTGGAGTGGGCAGACTGAAGCTTTCTTT. The complete variable domain, with remaining parts taken from reference TRBV30 and TRBJ1-1, reads SQTIHQWPATLVQPVGSPLSLECTVEGTSNPNLYWYRQAAGRGLQLLFYSVGIGQISSEVPQNLSASRPQDRQFILSSKKLLLSDSGFYLCAWSGQTEAFFGQGTRLTVV.